This passage covers 5 T cell receptor beta chains from one sample sequenced in a study of T cells in Graves' hyperthyroidism and ophthalmopathy. RNA transcripts were the template for amplifying TCR beta CDR3 regions. With the HTBI primer set, the TCR CDR3 went through a first round of RT-PCR. TCRdb re-called the multiplex PCR reads through MiXCR, storing one row per CDR3 protein. The data contain about 270,000 distinct CDR3 sequences, roughly 22% of them singletons. The specimen was blood. The source is a young man with Graves' ophthalmopathy.

The chain combines TRBV12-3 or TRBV12-4 with TRBJ1-2; perhaps TRBD1 as D (6 bases). There are 14 residues in the CDR3. V dropped 5 bases and J dropped 8 bases, with 18 bases sitting between them. CDR3 residues: CASSNGQYGGGYTF. In DNA, the CDR3 is TGTGCCAGCAGTAATGGACAGTACGGAGGGGGCTACACCTTC.

The V gene is TRBV6-1, the J gene TRBJ1-2; 7 nucleotides agree with TRBD1. Trimming took 10 bases from V and 4 from J; bases not matched to a gene: 3. Germline V gene lookup returns CDR1 MNHNS and CDR2 SASEGT. The CDR3 has 11 residues. The CDR3 region is CATDRVYGYTF. In DNA, the CDR3 is TGTGCCACAGACAGGGTCTATGGCTACACCTTC.

The chain carries TRBV11-2 and TRBJ2-1; 7 nucleotides align to TRBD1. Germline V gene lookup returns CDR1 SGHAT and CDR2 FQNNGV. The J segment lost 8 bases and the V segment lost 6 bases, leaving 16 bases of the junction unmatched. There are 16 residues in the CDR3. The CDR3 region is CASSDCRGGVGDEQFF. CDR3 DNA: TGTGCCAGCAGTGATTGTCGAGGGGGCGTTGGGGATGAGCAGTTCTTC.

The rearrangement uses TRBV30 and TRBJ2-5; D is tentatively TRBD1 or TRBD2 (5 bases each). The V gene lost 1 base and the J gene lost 2 bases, with 17 bases spanning the gap. The CDR3 is 16 residues long. Germline lookup yields CDR1 GTSNPN and CDR2 SVGIG (reference sequence). CDR3 DNA: TGTGCCTGGAGTGAAGACGGGGCCGACAAACAAGAGACCCAGTACTTC. Protein product: CAWSEDGADKQETQYF.

In this sample, this clonotype turned up many times. The chain employs TRBV2 and TRBJ1-2, with 8 positions matching TRBD1. The CDR3 totals 13 residues. Germline CDR1 is SNHLY and CDR2 is FYNNEI. Trimming removed 4 bases from V and 6 bases from J; junction bases left unmatched: 4. The CDR3 DNA is TGTGCCAGCAGTGTCAACAGGGGGAATGGCTACACCTTC. This gives the protein CASSVNRGNGYTF.